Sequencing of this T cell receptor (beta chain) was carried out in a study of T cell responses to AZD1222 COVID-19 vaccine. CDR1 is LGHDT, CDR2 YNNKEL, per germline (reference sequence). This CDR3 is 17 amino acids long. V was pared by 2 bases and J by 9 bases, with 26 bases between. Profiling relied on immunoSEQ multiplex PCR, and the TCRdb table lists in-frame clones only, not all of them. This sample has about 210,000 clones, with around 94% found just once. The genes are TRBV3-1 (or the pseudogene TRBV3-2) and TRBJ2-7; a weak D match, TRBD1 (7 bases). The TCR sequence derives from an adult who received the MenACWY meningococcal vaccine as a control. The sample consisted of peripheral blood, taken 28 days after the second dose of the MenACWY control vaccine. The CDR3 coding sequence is TGTGCCAGCAGCCAATTATCAGAACCTAAAAACCAGGGGGGGCAGTACTTC. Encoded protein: CASSQLSEPKNQGGQYF.